Each of the 11 T cell receptor beta chains below was sequenced from the same sample in a study of CD8+CD57+ T cells in acquired aplastic anemia. Genomic DNA, the template, was used for profiling of the TCR beta VDJ and CDR3. MiXCR, run by TCRdb on the reads, gives a single entry per CDR3 protein. Of hundreds of thousands of distinct CDR3 sequences listed, 60% to 80% are singletons. Sample: sorted CD4+, CD8+, or CD8+CD57+ T cells (not recorded which) from PBMCs. The receptors come from a human donor in good health, serving as a control.

This clonotype was counted ten times or more. The gene calls are TRBV7-9 and TRBJ1-5; no clear D gene. The CDR3 has 13 amino acids. Trimming pared 3 bases from V and 6 bases from J, leaving 9 bases between. Germline assignment: CDR1 SEHNR and CDR2 FQNEAQ (reference sequence). CDR3 amino acids: CASSLLGGQPQHF. The CDR3 coding sequence is TGTGCCAGCAGCTTGTTAGGCGGTCAGCCCCAGCATTTT.

The V and J genes are TRBV7-2 and TRBJ1-3; D ambiguous. Germline CDR1 is SGHTA and CDR2 is FQGNSA. The V and J ends lost 5 bases and 13 bases respectively, with 27 bases between them. This CDR3 is 16 amino acids long. The CDR3 bases are TGTGCCAGCAGCGTTCTGGGTGATCAGTATGGAAACCCAATATATTTT. Its protein product is CASSVLGDQYGNPIYF. The variable domain in full, with the rest retrieved from reference TRBV7-2 and TRBJ1-3, is GAGVSQSPSNKVTEKGKDVELRCDPISGHTALYWYRQSLGQGLEFLIYFQGNSAPDKSGLPSDRFSAERTGGSVSTLTIQRTQQEDSAVYLCASSVLGDQYGNPIYFGEGSWLTVV.

This clonotype was picked up many times. V usage is TRBV3-1 and J usage is TRBJ1-3; possibly TRBD1 for D (6 bases). The germline V and J ends were trimmed by 0 bases and 0 bases, with 12 bases remaining between them. The CDR3 sequence is 17 residues long. CDR1 is LGHDT and CDR2 is YNNKEL in the germline V gene (reference sequence). CDR3 DNA sequence: TGTGCCAGCAGCCAAGATAAGGGGGTGACCTCTGGAAACACCATATATTTT. It encodes CASSQDKGVTSGNTIYF. Variable domain in full (rest from reference TRBV3-1 and TRBJ1-3): DTAVSQTPKYLVTQMGNDKSIKCEQNLGHDTMYWYKQDSKKFLKIMFSYNNKELIINETVPNRFSPKSPDKAHLNLHINSLELGDSAVYFCASSQDKGVTSGNTIYFGEGSWLTVV.

Regarding this clonotype: A much bigger clone sits one base away, suggesting this may be a read error. The gene calls are TRBV12-3 or TRBV12-4 and TRBJ2-7, with TRBD2 matching over 7 bases. V was clipped by 7 bases and J by 2 bases; unmatched bases: 8. The CDR3 spans 14 residues. This CDR3 reads CASTSSGPAYEQYF. DNA of the CDR3: TGTGCCAGCACCTCTAGCGGTCCGGCCTACGAGCAGTACTTC.

This chain uses TRBV7-2 with TRBJ2-5; D may be TRBD2 (5 bases). The germline V gene encodes CDR1 SGHTA and CDR2 FQGNSA. V lost 2 bases and J 14 bases, leaving 24 bases between the germline ends. CDR3 size: 15 residues. The CDR3 DNA sequence: TGTGCCAGCAGCTTACCCGCGAGGGATTATACGAAGTATTACTTC. Translated, it gives CASSLPARDYTKYYF.

This chain joins TRBV7-9 and TRBJ1-2, with D uncertain. The CDR3 is 15 residues long. Germline loops: CDR1 SEHNR, CDR2 FQNEAQ (reference sequence). V dropped 5 bases and J dropped 2 bases, with 15 bases sitting between them. The CDR3 region has the DNA TGTGCCAGCAGCCCCCCCCTAGTGGGCAACTATGGCTACACCTTC. It translates to CASSPPLVGNYGYTF. Drawing the rest from reference TRBV7-9 and TRBJ1-2, the complete variable domain is DTGVSQNPRHKITKRGQNVTFRCDPISEHNRLYWYRQTLGQGPEFLTYFQNEAQLEKSRLLSDRFSAERPKGSFSTLEIQRTEQGDSAMYLCASSPPLVGNYGYTFGSGTRLTVV.

The chain is built from TRBV9 and TRBJ1-2; maybe TRBD1 (5 bases). The V gene's germline CDR1 is SGDLS and CDR2 YYNGEE. The CDR3 has 14 amino acids. V lost 4 bases and J 12 bases, leaving 22 bases between the germline ends. CDR3 sequence (DNA): TGTGCCAGCAGCTCCCACGGGGAACGGGACTACGACACCTTC. Translation: CASSSHGERDYDTF.

Regarding this clonotype: Without the conserved terminal phenylalanine or tryptophan, this CDR3 likely stems from a read error. This sequence joins TRBV19 and TRBJ1-4; D call uncertain. CDR1 and CDR2 from the germline V gene are LNHDA and SQIVND (reference sequence). The CDR3 loop spans 11 amino acids. The ends were cut back, 3 bases at V and 13 bases at J, with 9 bases in the middle. The CDR3 sequence is CASSIQERLFY. CDR3 DNA: TGTGCCAGTAGTATCCAGGAGAGACTGTTTTAT.

The gene calls are TRBV20-1 and TRBJ1-2; D gene unclear. V lost 7 bases, J lost 5 bases, and 11 bases lay in between. This CDR3 region has 11 residues. Germline V gene data show CDR1 as DFQATT and CDR2 as SNEGSKA (reference sequence). CDR3 residues: CSVPFGYGYTF. The CDR3 coding sequence is TGCAGTGTTCCCTTCGGTTATGGCTACACCTTC.

This clonotype was seen just once. It is likely a read error, because the conserved phenylalanine at the end of the CDR3 is missing. The limits of the CDR3 on the DNA are not certain, so only TCRdb's listed CDR3 is given. This chain uses TRBV29-1 with TRBJ1-4. The CDR3 length is 14 residues, termini included. Germline V lookup: CDR1 SQVTM, CDR2 ANQGSEA. The CDR3 spells CSVGRSLAGENVLT.

A few counts support this clonotype. This chain links TRBV9 with TRBJ1-2, with 11 nucleotides matching TRBD1. The CDR3 spans 14 residues. J was trimmed by 3 bases and V by 4 bases; bases with no gene match: 2. Looked up from germline, CDR1 is SGDLS and CDR2 is YYNGEE. CDR3 region: CASSLDRGHYGYTF. CDR3 in DNA: TGTGCCAGCAGCCTGGACAGGGGGCACTATGGCTACACCTTC.